These T cell receptor beta chains were read from a single sample in a study of CD8+CD57+ T cells in acquired aplastic anemia. Each CDR3 protein gets one entry after TCRdb re-called the reads with MiXCR. Seen here are 110,000 or so distinct CDR3 sequences, around 49% observed once, and the top ten hold 25% to 35%. The sample consisted of sorted CD4+, CD8+, or CD8+CD57+ T cells (not recorded which) from PBMCs. Receptors were obtained from a human donor in good health, serving as a control. Both conserved end residues are part of each CDR3. Fields, in order: clone size, J gene, D gene, V gene, CDR3 DNA, CDR3 protein. The D gene is left open where the match is weak. For some rows the clone size is stated as once, few or many, or as a class when expanded; others skip it.

>few|TRBJ1-4|-|TRBV12-1
TGTGCCAGCAGCTTTTGGGGACAGGGGAGAGGAAAGGAAAAACTGTTTTTT
CASSFWGQGRGKEKLFF
>-|TRBJ1-2|-|TRBV29-1
TGCAGCGTTGAAAGTCTTGACAGCGGCTACACCTTC
CSVESLDSGYTF
>-|TRBJ1-2|-|TRBV10-3
TGTGCCATCAGTGCATGGGGACTTGCTGGCTACACCTTC
CAISAWGLAGYTF
>-|TRBJ1-2|-|TRBV29-1
TGCAGCGTTGCAGATAACTATGGCTACACCTTC
CSVADNYGYTF
>-|TRBJ2-1|-|TRBV11-2
TGTGCCAGCAGCCATTATAGCAATGAGCAGTTCTTC
CASSHYSNEQFF
>-|TRBJ1-6|-|TRBV24-1
TGTGCCAGCAGCGTAGAGGCGTCAGGGGATAATAATTCACCCCTCCACTTT
CASSVEASGDNNSPLHF
>many|TRBJ1-6|-|TRBV9
TGTGCCAGCAGCCGAGGTGACCCTTCGGGAATTTCACCCCTCCACTTT
CASSRGDPSGISPLHF
>once|TRBJ1-5|-|TRBV2
TGTGCCAGCAGTGGGGATAGCAATCAGCCCCAGCATTTT
CASSGDSNQPQHF
>once|TRBJ1-1|-|TRBV2
TGTGCCAGCAGTGAAAGGCAACTCAGGGCTTTCTTT
CASSERQLRAFF
>many|TRBJ1-6|TRBD1|TRBV7-9
TGTGCCAGCAGCTCAGAGGACAGGGCTTCACCCCTCCACTTT
CASSSEDRASPLHF
>-|TRBJ1-2|-|TRBV20-1
TGCAGTGCTAGAGTCATCGGAGAGGATGGCTACACCTTC
CSARVIGEDGYTF
>-|TRBJ1-3|TRBD1|TRBV5-5
TGTGCCAGCAGCTCGGCAGGGGGATATGCTGGAAACACCATATATTTT
CASSSAGGYAGNTIYF
>-|TRBJ1-2|-|TRBV19
TGTGCCAGTAGTATATCGTTTTCGGATGGCTACACCTTC
CASSISFSDGYTF
>-|TRBJ1-2|-|TRBV7-8
TGTGCCAGCAGCCTAGAGGCATTTAGCTATGGCTACACCTTC
CASSLEAFSYGYTF
>few|TRBJ1-2|TRBD1|TRBV7-6
TGTGCCAGCAGCTTAGGGGGGACAGGGGTGAATTATGGCTACACCTTC
CASSLGGTGVNYGYTF
>-|TRBJ2-1|TRBD1|TRBV27
TGTGCCAGCAGTTTAACAGGGGTAACCTCCTACAATGAGCAGTTCTTC
CASSLTGVTSYNEQFF
>-|TRBJ2-3|TRBD2|TRBV20-1
TGCAGTGCTAGGACTAGCGGGGGGGCCACAGATACGCAGTATTTT
CSARTSGGATDTQYF
>-|TRBJ2-3|TRBD2|TRBV25-1
TGTGCCAGCAGGGGTAGGGCTAGCGGGATCACAGATACGCAGTATTTT
CASRGRASGITDTQYF
>-|TRBJ2-1|TRBD2|TRBV4-1
TGCGCCAGCAGCCAAGATTTGGCGGCGATCGTAGCGGGGATCAATGAGCAGTTCTTC
CASSQDLAAIVAGINEQFF
>-|TRBJ1-3|-|TRBV15
TGTGCCACCAGCAGAGAGCAGTACTCTGGAAACACCATATATTTT
CATSREQYSGNTIYF
>-|TRBJ2-3|-|TRBV10-3
TGTGCCATCAAGTGGGCGGGTGTGGACACAGATACGCAGTATTTT
CAIKWAGVDTDTQYF
>-|TRBJ1-2|-|TRBV10-3
TGTGCCATCAACAGGGAGCATGGCTACACCTTC
CAINREHGYTF
>-|TRBJ1-1|TRBD1|TRBV2
TGTGCCAGCAGGTGGGGACAGGGACTCGAAGCTTTCTTT
CASRWGQGLEAFF
>few|TRBJ1-1|-|TRBV2
TGTGCCAGCAGTGCTAGTCAAGGGGTCACTGAAGCTTTCTTT
CASSASQGVTEAFF
>many|TRBJ2-3|-|TRBV7-3
TGTGCCAGCAGCTTATTTAGCGGTGTGGCAGATACGCAGTATTTT
CASSLFSGVADTQYF
>-|TRBJ1-1|-|TRBV20-1
TGCAGTGCTCCGGCGGCATCCATTACGAACACTGAAGCTTTCTTT
CSAPAASITNTEAFF
>many|TRBJ2-1|TRBD2|TRBV9
TGTGCCAGCAGCGTACCTAGCGGGGGAAATTACAATGAGCAGTTCTTC
CASSVPSGGNYNEQFF
>many|TRBJ2-7|TRBD2|TRBV11-2
TGTGCCAGCAGCAAGACTAGCGGAACATCCTACGAGCAGTACTTC
CASSKTSGTSYEQYF
>-|TRBJ1-1|TRBD1|TRBV5-6
TGTGCCAGCAGCTTCATCCAGGGGGTTACTGAAGCTTTCTTT
CASSFIQGVTEAFF
>many|TRBJ2-4|-|TRBV19
TGTGCCAGTAGTATGTTCACGGGGGCCAAAAACATTCAGTACTTC
CASSMFTGAKNIQYF
>many|TRBJ2-5|-|TRBV24-1
TGTGCCACCAGTGATTTGTTAGGGAACCAAGAGACCCAGTACTTC
CATSDLLGNQETQYF
>many|TRBJ2-7|TRBD2|TRBV20-1
TGCAGTGCCATCGGGGCGGTGGTAGCGGGGATCCCTAGCTCCTACGAGCAGTACTTC
CSAIGAVVAGIPSSYEQYF
>many|TRBJ2-7|TRBD1|TRBV13
TGTGCCAGCAGCTTAGAGGGGGCGGACGAGCAGTACTTC
CASSLEGADEQYF
>many|TRBJ1-1|-|TRBV27
TGTGCCAGCGTAAAACAGGGTGTAGATGGGTGGGGCACTGAAGCTTTCTTT
CASVKQGVDGWGTEAFF
>many|TRBJ1-6|TRBD1|TRBV4-1
TGCGCCAGCAGCAACAACCGGGACAGAAATTCACCCCTCCACTTT
CASSNNRDRNSPLHF
>few|TRBJ1-2|-|TRBV29-1
TGCAGCGTCGAAGACGCGGACAGAAACTATGGCCACACCTTC
CSVEDADRNYGHTF
>many|TRBJ1-5|-|TRBV10-3
TGTGCCATGGCAGGCAATCAGCCCCAGCATTTT
CAMAGNQPQHF
>-|TRBJ1-4|-|TRBV12-3/TRBV12-4
TGTGCCAGCAGTTTAGCTGGGAGCGAAAAACTGTTTTTT
CASSLAGSEKLFF
>-|TRBJ1-6|-|TRBV2
TGTGCCAGCAGTGATGGGCTGGACCTCCACTTT
CASSDGLDLHF
>few|TRBJ2-3|TRBD2|TRBV6-2/TRBV6-3
TGTGCCAGCAGTTACAGCGGGGGAACAGATACGCAGTATTTT
CASSYSGGTDTQYF
>-|TRBJ2-5|TRBD2|TRBV9
TGTGCCAGCAGCGTAGCGGGGGGGGAGGGAGAGACCCAGTACTTC
CASSVAGGEGETQYF
>-|TRBJ1-6|-|TRBV12-3/TRBV12-4
TGTGCCAGCAGTTTAGGAGGGCCAAATTCACCCCTCCACTTT
CASSLGGPNSPLHF